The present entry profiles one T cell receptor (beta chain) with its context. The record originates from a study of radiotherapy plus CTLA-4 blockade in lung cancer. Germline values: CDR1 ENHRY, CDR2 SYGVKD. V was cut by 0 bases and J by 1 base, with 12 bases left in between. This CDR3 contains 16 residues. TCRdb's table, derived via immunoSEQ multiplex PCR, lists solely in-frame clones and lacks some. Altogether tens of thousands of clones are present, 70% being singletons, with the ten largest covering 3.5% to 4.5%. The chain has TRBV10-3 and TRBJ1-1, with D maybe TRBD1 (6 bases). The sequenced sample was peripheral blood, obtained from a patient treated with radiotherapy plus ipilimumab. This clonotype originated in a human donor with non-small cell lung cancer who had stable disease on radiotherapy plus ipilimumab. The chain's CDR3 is CAISESQGSWNTEAFF. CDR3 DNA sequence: TGTGCCATCAGTGAGTCACAGGGAAGCTGGAACACTGAAGCTTTCTTT.